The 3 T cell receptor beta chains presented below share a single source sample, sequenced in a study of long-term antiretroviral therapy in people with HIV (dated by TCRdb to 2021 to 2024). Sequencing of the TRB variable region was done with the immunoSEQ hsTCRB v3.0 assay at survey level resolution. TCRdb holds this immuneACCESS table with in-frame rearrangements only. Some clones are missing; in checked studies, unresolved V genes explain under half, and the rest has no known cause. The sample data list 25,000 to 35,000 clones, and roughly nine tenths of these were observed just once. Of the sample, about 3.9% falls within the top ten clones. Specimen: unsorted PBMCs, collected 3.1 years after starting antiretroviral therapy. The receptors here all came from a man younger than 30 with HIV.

The CDR3 reads CASSYAQSSYEQYF. Written as DNA, the CDR3 is TGTGCCAGCAGTTATGCCCAGAGCTCCTACGAGCAGTACTTC. The chain has TRBV6-5 and TRBJ2-7; no clear D gene. Germline assignment: CDR1 MNHEY and CDR2 SVGAGI. V dropped 3 bases and J dropped 0 bases, with 9 bases sitting between them. The CDR3 extends over 14 amino acids.

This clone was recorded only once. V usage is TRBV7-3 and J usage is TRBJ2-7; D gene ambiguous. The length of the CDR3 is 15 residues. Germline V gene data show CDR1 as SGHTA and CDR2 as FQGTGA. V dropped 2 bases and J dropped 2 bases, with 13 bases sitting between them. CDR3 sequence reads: CASSLEYQPPYEQYF. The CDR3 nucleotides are TGTGCCAGCAGCTTAGAGTACCAGCCCCCCTACGAGCAGTACTTC. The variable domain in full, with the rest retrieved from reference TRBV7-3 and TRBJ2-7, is GAGVSQTPSNKVTEKGKYVELRCDPISGHTALYWYRQSLGQGPEFLIYFQGTGAADDSGLPNDRFFAVRPEGSVSTLKIQRTERGDSAVYLCASSLEYQPPYEQYFGPGTRLTVT.

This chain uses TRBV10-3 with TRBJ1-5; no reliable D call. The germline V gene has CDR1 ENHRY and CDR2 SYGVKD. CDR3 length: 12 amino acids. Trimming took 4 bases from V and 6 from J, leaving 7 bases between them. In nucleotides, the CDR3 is TGTGCCATCAGTGGAGGGCTTCAGCCCCAGCATTTT. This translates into CAISGGLQPQHF.